The 25 T cell receptor beta chains presented below share a single source sample, sequenced in a study of blood T cell repertoires in COVID-19. Sequencing used immunoSEQ multiplex PCR; TCRdb keeps in-frame clones, though not all of them. In the table there are more than 250,000 clones, approximately 86% of which are singletons. Material for sequencing was PBMCs or T cells enriched from blood (not recorded which). These receptors all come from a woman aged 18-30 years who had recovered from COVID-19.

The chain couples TRBV4-3 to TRBJ2-1; D is unclear. The germline gives CDR1 LGHNA, CDR2 YSLEER. CDR3 size: 16 residues. V was clipped by 5 bases and J by 4 bases, with 18 bases between them. CDR3 nucleotide sequence: TGCGCCAGCAGCGAAACTTATCTCCCGAATTACAATGAGCAGTTCTTC. It is translated as CASSETYLPNYNEQFF.

This clone has a single count. The V and J genes are TRBV12-3 or TRBV12-4 and TRBJ1-1; a possible D gene is TRBD1 (5 bases). V lost 5 bases, J lost 6 bases, and 13 bases lay in between. The CDR3 runs 13 residues. The CDR3, as DNA: TGTGCCAGCAGTGGATGGGGGGAACCTGAAGCTTTCTTT. Its translation is CASSGWGEPEAFF.

This sequence joins TRBV28 and TRBJ2-3, with no clear D. This CDR3 has 15 residues. Per the germline V gene, CDR1 is MDHEN and CDR2 is SYDVKM. Trimming took off 5 bases at V and 3 bases at J, with 15 bases between the two ends. For the CDR3, the DNA is TGTGCCAGCAGTCCAAGCGACCGATTAACAGATACGCAGTATTTT. It codes for CASSPSDRLTDTQYF.

V usage is TRBV27 and J usage is TRBJ1-1; 8 nucleotides line up with TRBD1. The germline V gene has CDR1 MNHEY and CDR2 SMNVEV (reference sequence). J was trimmed by 7 bases and V by 3 bases; bases with no gene match: 19. The length of the CDR3 is 18 residues. The CDR3, as DNA: TGTGCCAGCAGTTTCGGGGTACAAAACAGGGGGTTAGGAATTGAAGCTTTCTTT. This codes for CASSFGVQNRGLGIEAFF.

This rearrangement joins TRBV15 to TRBJ1-2; D uncertain. The CDR3 is made up of 15 amino acids. The V end lost 1 base, the J end lost 4 bases, and 13 bases lay between the germline ends. Germline values: CDR1 LNHNV, CDR2 YYDKDF (reference sequence). The CDR3 DNA reads as TGTGCCACCAGCAGAGGAGGAGAAAGGTTCTATGGCTACACCTTC. Amino acids: CATSRGGERFYGYTF. The full variable domain, with the rest looked up from reference TRBV15 and TRBJ1-2, is DAMVIQNPRYQVTQFGKPVTLSCSQTLNHNVMYWYQQKSSQAPKLLFHYYDKDFNNEADTPDNFQSRRPNTSFCFLDIRSPGLGDTAMYLCATSRGGERFYGYTFGSGTRLTVV.

The chain carries TRBV3-1 (or the pseudogene TRBV3-2) and TRBJ2-7; 7 bases align to TRBD2. Germline V gene data show CDR1 as LGHDT and CDR2 as YNNKEL (reference sequence). This CDR3 has 14 residues. V lost 4 bases to trimming and J lost 1 base; unmatched junction nucleotides: 4. The CDR3 DNA follows: TGTGCCAGCAGCCCTCCTAGCGGATCCTACGAGCAGTACTTC. Translating it yields CASSPPSGSYEQYF.

This chain joins TRBV5-4 and TRBJ1-2; 12 bases are a match to TRBD1. The germline V gene has CDR1 SGHNT and CDR2 YYREEE (reference sequence). V shed 6 bases and J 3 bases; nucleotides not matched to a gene: 6. The CDR3 has 15 amino acids. The CDR3: CASTQGTGGYYGYTF. For the CDR3, the DNA is TGTGCCAGCACCCAAGGGACAGGGGGCTACTATGGCTACACCTTC.

This chain's CDR3 is CASSQDLASGSRETQYF. The CDR3 region has the DNA TGTGCCAGCAGCCAAGATCTGGCTAGCGGGAGTCGGGAGACCCAGTACTTC. The V call is TRBV3-1 (or the pseudogene TRBV3-2), the J call TRBJ2-5; 10 bases are a match to TRBD2. Germline V CDR1 and CDR2: LGHDT, YNNKEL (reference sequence). With V trimmed by 0 bases and J by 5 bases, 9 bases remained unmatched. The CDR3 runs 17 residues.

The chain is built from TRBV18 and TRBJ2-3, with TRBD2 as a possible D gene (6 bases). This CDR3 spans 15 amino acids. Trimming took off 0 bases at V and 5 bases at J, with 12 bases between the two ends. Germline CDR1 reads KGHSH; CDR2 reads LQKENI. The CDR3 protein is CASSPPVLAQDTQYF. The CDR3 coding sequence is TGTGCCAGCTCACCACCGGTACTAGCTCAAGATACGCAGTATTTT.

The V call is TRBV4-3, the J call TRBJ1-2, with D maybe TRBD1 (5 bases). V shed 0 bases and J shed 7 bases, with 15 bases lying between them. The CDR3 consists of 15 residues. Per the germline V gene, CDR1 is LGHNA and CDR2 is YSLEER. The CDR3 DNA reads TGCGCCAGCAGCCAAGATCGCGGGGGGGTGTCTGGCTACACCTTC. It yields the protein CASSQDRGGVSGYTF.

The gene calls are TRBV6-5 and TRBJ1-2; TRBD1 matches 7 bases. After removal of 9 bases from V and 4 bases from J, the junction contained 5 bases not matched to a gene. Germline values: CDR1 MNHEY, CDR2 SVGAGI. The CDR3 is 12 amino acids. DNA of the CDR3: TGTGCCAGTTCCCCAGGGGGCTATGGCTACACCTTC. Its protein product is CASSPGGYGYTF.

The chain links TRBV4-2 to TRBJ2-3; the D is unclear. The CDR3 loop spans 12 amino acids. Germline assignment: CDR1 LGHNA and CDR2 YNFKEQ. The germline V and J ends were trimmed by 0 bases and 5 bases, with 3 bases remaining between them. This CDR3 reads CASSQDRDTQYF. CDR3 DNA sequence: TGTGCCAGCAGCCAAGATCGAGATACGCAGTATTTT.

The rearrangement uses TRBV7-3 and TRBJ2-2; possible D gene TRBD2, 6 bases. CDR1 and CDR2 (germline): SGHTA, FQGTGA. V lost 6 bases to trimming and J lost 2 bases, with 16 bases between them. The CDR3 covers 16 residues. The CDR3 nucleotides read TGTGCCAGCAGTAATACCCTAGGACTAAACACCGGGGAGCTGTTTTTT. This translates into CASSNTLGLNTGELFF.

This sequence joins TRBV30 and TRBJ1-1; TRBD1 matches 10 bases. The trim removed 7 bases at V and 4 bases at J, leaving 6 bases unmatched. The CDR3 length is 13 residues. Per the germline V gene, CDR1 is GTSNPN and CDR2 is SVGIG (reference sequence). The CDR3 DNA follows: TGTGCCTTGGGGACAGGGGATAGCACTGAAGCTTTCTTT. Amino acids: CALGTGDSTEAFF.

The chain has TRBV2 and TRBJ2-5, with 8 nucleotides matching TRBD1. This CDR3 spans 16 amino acids. V shed 6 bases, J shed 5 bases, and the junction held 14 bases outside the gene matches. Germline values: CDR1 SNHLY, CDR2 FYNNEI. The chain's CDR3 is CASSHTYMTGEETQYF. In nucleotides, the CDR3 is TGTGCCAGCAGCCACACTTATATGACAGGGGAGGAGACCCAGTACTTC.

The chain uses TRBV18 and TRBJ2-2; 8 nucleotides line up with TRBD2. The V and J ends lost 0 bases and 4 bases, in that order; junction bases with no gene match: 4. The CDR3 runs 16 residues. The germline gives CDR1 KGHSH, CDR2 LQKENI. The CDR3 reads CASSPPSGGGTGELFF. The CDR3 DNA reads as TGTGCCAGCTCACCACCGTCGGGAGGGGGCACCGGGGAGCTGTTTTTT.

This clone was seen once. The rearrangement joins TRBV6-1 to TRBJ1-2; 9 bases are shared with TRBD1. This CDR3 contains 15 residues. Germline assignment: CDR1 MNHNS and CDR2 SASEGT. The ends lost 3 bases at V and 7 bases at J; junction bases unmatched: 9. This CDR3 is CASSDAGTGLFGYTF. CDR3 DNA sequence: TGTGCCAGCAGTGATGCCGGGACAGGGTTATTTGGCTACACCTTC.

This clone was observed a handful of times. This chain's CDR3 is CASSSTLTGNTEAFF. Written as DNA, the CDR3 is TGCGCCAGCAGCTCGACACTGACAGGGAACACTGAAGCTTTCTTT. This chain links TRBV5-1 with TRBJ1-1, with D maybe TRBD1 (6 bases). Germline lookup yields CDR1 SGHRS and CDR2 YFSETQ. This CDR3 spans 15 amino acids. Trimming took 3 bases from V and 1 from J, leaving 13 bases between them.

The rearrangement links TRBV28 to TRBJ1-5; TRBD1 might be the D (5 bases). This CDR3 region has 13 residues. From germline, CDR1 is MDHEN and CDR2 SYDVKM. V gave up 3 bases and J gave up 9 bases, with 12 bases separating them. For the CDR3, the DNA is TGTGCCAGCAGTTTGAGGGGAGGTTGGCCCCAGCATTTT. Residues: CASSLRGGWPQHF.

The chain carries TRBV30 and TRBJ1-5; 9 bases are a match to TRBD1. V lost 2 bases and J lost 3; bases outside the gene matches: 5. The CDR3 runs 15 residues. Per the germline V gene, CDR1 is GTSNPN and CDR2 is SVGIG (reference sequence). The CDR3 DNA sequence: TGTGCCTGGAGTCGTAGGACAGGGGTCAATCAGCCCCAGCATTTT. Translated, it gives CAWSRRTGVNQPQHF.

The gene calls are TRBV6-2 or TRBV6-3 and TRBJ2-1; 12 bases map to TRBD2. This CDR3 contains 16 residues. The germline CDR1 and CDR2 sequences are MNHEY and SVGEGT. V shed 6 bases and J 4 bases; nucleotides not matched to a gene: 7. In DNA form, the CDR3 reads TGTGCCAGCAGCAGACTAGCGGGGGAAATATACAATGAGCAGTTCTTC. Its translation: CASSRLAGEIYNEQFF.

The chain is built from TRBV7-3 and TRBJ1-2, with 8 bases aligning to TRBD1. The V gene end was trimmed by 2 bases and the J gene end by 8 bases; junction bases not matched to a gene: 7. The CDR3 length is 14 residues. Germline V gives CDR1 SGHTA, CDR2 FQGTGA. CDR3 bases: TGTGCCAGCAGCTTAGCCGGGACAGGCCAAGGCTACACCTTC. Its translation: CASSLAGTGQGYTF.

This chain links TRBV29-1 with TRBJ2-3, with 13 nucleotides matching TRBD2. Germline V CDR1 and CDR2: SQVTM, ANQGSEA. Germline trimming cut 7 bases from V and 6 bases from J; bases unmatched to any gene: 4. This CDR3 spans 13 amino acids. The CDR3 DNA follows: TGCAGCGCGTGGACTAGCGGGAGTGATACGCAGTATTTT. Translation: CSAWTSGSDTQYF.

The rearrangement uses TRBV19 and TRBJ1-1; D unresolved. The V end lost 8 bases, the J end lost 1 base, and 8 bases lay between the germline ends. The V gene's germline CDR1 is LNHDA and CDR2 SQIVND (reference sequence). The CDR3 runs 12 residues. The CDR3 here is CASDRGNTEAFF. CDR3 in DNA: TGTGCCAGTGACCGCGGGAACACTGAAGCTTTCTTT.

CDR3 coding DNA: TGTGCCAGCAGTTTTGGCAGGGCTTATAGCAATCAGCCCCAGCATTTT. Translation: CASSFGRAYSNQPQHF. The chain links TRBV28 to TRBJ1-5, with D possibly being TRBD1 (5 bases). The germline V gene encodes CDR1 MDHEN and CDR2 SYDVKM. The CDR3 is made up of 16 amino acids. V lost 3 bases to trimming and J lost 0 bases, with 12 bases between them.